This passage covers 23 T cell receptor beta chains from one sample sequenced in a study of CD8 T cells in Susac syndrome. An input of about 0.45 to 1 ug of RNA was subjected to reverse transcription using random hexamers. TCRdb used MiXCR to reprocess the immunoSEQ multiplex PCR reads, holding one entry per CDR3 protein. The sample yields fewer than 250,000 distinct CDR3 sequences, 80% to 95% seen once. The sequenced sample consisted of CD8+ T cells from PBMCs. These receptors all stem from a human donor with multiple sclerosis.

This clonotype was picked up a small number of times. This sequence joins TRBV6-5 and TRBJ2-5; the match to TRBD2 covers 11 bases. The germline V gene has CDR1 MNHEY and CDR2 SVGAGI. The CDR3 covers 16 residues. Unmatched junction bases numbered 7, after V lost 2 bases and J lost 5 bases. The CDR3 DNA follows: TGTGCCAGCAGTTACGGTACTAGCGGGAGCCTGGAGACCCAGTACTTC. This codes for CASSYGTSGSLETQYF.

The CDR3 loop is CSAGQGVEQYF. The CDR3 coding sequence is TGCAGTGCTGGGCAGGGGGTCGAGCAGTACTTC. V and J are TRBV20-1 and TRBJ2-7; 7 bases match TRBD1. The CDR3 covers 11 residues. The germline V gene encodes CDR1 DFQATT and CDR2 SNEGSKA (reference sequence). The trim removed 5 bases at V and 6 bases at J, leaving 4 bases unmatched.

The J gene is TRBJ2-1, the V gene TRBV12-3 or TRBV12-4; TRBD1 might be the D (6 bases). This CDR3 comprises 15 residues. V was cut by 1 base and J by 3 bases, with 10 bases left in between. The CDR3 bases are TGTGCCAGCAGTTTAGGTACAGGGATCTACAATGAGCAGTTCTTC. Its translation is CASSLGTGIYNEQFF.

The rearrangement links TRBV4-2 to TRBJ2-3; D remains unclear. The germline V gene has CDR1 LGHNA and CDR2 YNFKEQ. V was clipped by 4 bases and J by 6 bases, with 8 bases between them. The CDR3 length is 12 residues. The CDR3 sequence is CASSPDRDTQYF. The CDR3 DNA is TGTGCCAGCAGCCCAGACCGTGATACGCAGTATTTT.

The CDR3 sequence: CASSSHMDGNQPQHF. CDR3 nucleotides: TGTGCCAGCAGCTCCCATATGGACGGCAATCAGCCCCAGCATTTT. V gene TRBV13 combines with J gene TRBJ1-5, with no clear D. In germline, CDR1 is PRHDT, CDR2 FYEKMQ (reference sequence). This CDR3 is 15 amino acids long. The V gene lost 4 bases and the J gene lost 2 bases, with 12 bases spanning the gap. Filled out from reference TRBV13 and TRBJ1-5, the complete variable domain reads AAGVIQSPRHLIKEKRETATLKCYPIPRHDTVYWYQQGPGQDPQFLISFYEKMQSDKGSIPDRFSAQQFSDYHSELNMSSLELGDSALYFCASSSHMDGNQPQHFGDGTRLSIL.

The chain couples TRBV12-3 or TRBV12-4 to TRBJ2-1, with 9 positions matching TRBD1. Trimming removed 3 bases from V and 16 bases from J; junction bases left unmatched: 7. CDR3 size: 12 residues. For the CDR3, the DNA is TGTGCCAGCAGTTTCCGGGGACAGGGCTTTTTCTTC. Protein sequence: CASSFRGQGFFF.

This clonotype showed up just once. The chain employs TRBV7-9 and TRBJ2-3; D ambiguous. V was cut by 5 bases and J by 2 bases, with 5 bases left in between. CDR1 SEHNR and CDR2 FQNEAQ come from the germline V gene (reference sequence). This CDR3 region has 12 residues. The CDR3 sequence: CASSGTTDTQYF. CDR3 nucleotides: TGTGCCAGCAGCGGTACCACAGATACGCAGTATTTT.

CDR3 loop: CASSSTSDPTYEQYF. The CDR3 DNA sequence: TGTGCCAGCAGCTCGACATCCGATCCTACCTACGAGCAGTACTTC. The gene calls are TRBV5-6 and TRBJ2-7; D gene uncertain. CDR1 is SGHDT, CDR2 YYEEEE, per germline. V was trimmed by 3 bases and J by 2 bases, leaving 15 bases between them. The CDR3 spans 15 residues.

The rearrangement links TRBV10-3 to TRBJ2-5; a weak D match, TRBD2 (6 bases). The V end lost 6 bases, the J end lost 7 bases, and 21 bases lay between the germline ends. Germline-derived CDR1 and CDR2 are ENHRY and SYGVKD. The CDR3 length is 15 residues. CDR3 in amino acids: CAISPEEGNSGTQYF. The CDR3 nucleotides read TGTGCCATCAGCCCCGAGGAGGGTAACTCGGGGACCCAGTACTTC.

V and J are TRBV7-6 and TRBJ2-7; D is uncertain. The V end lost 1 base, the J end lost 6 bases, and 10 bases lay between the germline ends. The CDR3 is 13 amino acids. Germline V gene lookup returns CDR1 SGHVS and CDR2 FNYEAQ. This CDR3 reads CASSLGPRSEQYF. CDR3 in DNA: TGTGCCAGCAGCTTAGGTCCTAGAAGCGAGCAGTACTTC. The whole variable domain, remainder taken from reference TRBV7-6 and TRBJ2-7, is GAGVSQSPRYKVTKRGQDVALRCDPISGHVSLYWYRQALGQGPEFLTYFNYEAQQDKSGLPNDRFSAERPEGSISTLTIQRTEQRDSAMYRCASSLGPRSEQYFGPGTRLTVT.

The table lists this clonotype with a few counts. CDR3 region: CASSLAGLATNTGELFF. The CDR3 coding sequence is TGCGCCAGCAGCCTGGCAGGACTAGCGACGAACACCGGGGAGCTGTTTTTT. The gene calls are TRBV5-1 and TRBJ2-2, with 9 bases aligning to TRBD2. This CDR3 comprises 17 residues. Germline CDR1 SGHRS, CDR2 YFSETQ. V was pared by 4 bases and J by 0 bases, with 7 bases of the junction left unmatched.

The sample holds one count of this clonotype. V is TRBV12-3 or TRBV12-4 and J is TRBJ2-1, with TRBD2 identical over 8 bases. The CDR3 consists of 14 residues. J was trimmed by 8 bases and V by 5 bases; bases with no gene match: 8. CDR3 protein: CASSPGLERDEQFF. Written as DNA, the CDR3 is TGTGCCAGCAGTCCGGGACTAGAAAGGGATGAGCAGTTCTTC.

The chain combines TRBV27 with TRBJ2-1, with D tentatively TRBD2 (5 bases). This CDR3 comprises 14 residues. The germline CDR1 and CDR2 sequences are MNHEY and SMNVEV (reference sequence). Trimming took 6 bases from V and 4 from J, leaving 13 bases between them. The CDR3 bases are TGTGCCAGCAGCCCCCCGGGATTATACAATGAGCAGTTCTTC. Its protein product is CASSPPGLYNEQFF.

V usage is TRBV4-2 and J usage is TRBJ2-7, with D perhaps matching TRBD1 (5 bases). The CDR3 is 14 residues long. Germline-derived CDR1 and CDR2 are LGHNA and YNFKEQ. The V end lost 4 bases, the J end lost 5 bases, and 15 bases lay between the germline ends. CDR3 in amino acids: CASSPSTQGDEQYF. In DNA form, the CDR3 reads TGTGCCAGCAGCCCCTCCACTCAAGGGGACGAGCAGTACTTC.

The CDR3 DNA reads as TGTGCCAGCAGCTCAGGGTGGCAAGAGACCCAGTACTTC. Translated: CASSSGWQETQYF. V is TRBV6-2 or TRBV6-3 and J is TRBJ2-5; tentative D call: TRBD1 (5 bases). Trimming removed 6 bases at V and 2 bases at J, with 10 bases between. CDR3 length: 13 amino acids. Germline V gene lookup returns CDR1 MNHEY and CDR2 SVGEGT.

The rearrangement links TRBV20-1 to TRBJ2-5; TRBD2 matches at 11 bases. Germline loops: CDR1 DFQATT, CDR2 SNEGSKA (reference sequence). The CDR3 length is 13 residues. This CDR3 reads CSVSGRVWETQYF. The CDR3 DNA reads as TGCAGCGTTAGCGGGAGGGTCTGGGAGACCCAGTACTTC.

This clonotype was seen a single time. The CDR3 is CASSEKGTGGNQPQHF. The CDR3 DNA is TGTGCCAGCAGTGAAAAGGGGACAGGGGGAAATCAGCCCCAGCATTTT. This chain uses TRBV2 with TRBJ1-5, with TRBD1 matching 11 bases. V shed 2 bases, J shed 4 bases, and the junction held 4 bases outside the gene matches. The CDR3 spans 16 residues. In germline, CDR1 is SNHLY, CDR2 FYNNEI.

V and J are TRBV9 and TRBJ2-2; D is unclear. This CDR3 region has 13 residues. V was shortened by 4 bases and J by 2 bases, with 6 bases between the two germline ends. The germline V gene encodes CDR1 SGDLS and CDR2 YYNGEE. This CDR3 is CASSQANTGELFF. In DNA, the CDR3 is TGTGCCAGCAGCCAAGCTAACACCGGGGAGCTGTTTTTT. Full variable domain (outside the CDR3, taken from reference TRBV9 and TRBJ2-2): DSGVTQTPKHLITATGQRVTLRCSPRSGDLSVYWYQQSLDQGLQFLIQYYNGEERAKGNILERFSAQQFPDLHSELNLSSLELGDSALYFCASSQANTGELFFGEGSRLTVL.

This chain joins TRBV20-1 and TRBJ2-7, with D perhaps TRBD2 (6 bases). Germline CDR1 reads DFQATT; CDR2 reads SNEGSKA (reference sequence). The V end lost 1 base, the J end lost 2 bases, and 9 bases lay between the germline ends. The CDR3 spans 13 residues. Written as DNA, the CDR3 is TGCAGTGCTAGAGTGGAGGGCGCCTACGAGCAGTACTTC. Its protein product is CSARVEGAYEQYF.

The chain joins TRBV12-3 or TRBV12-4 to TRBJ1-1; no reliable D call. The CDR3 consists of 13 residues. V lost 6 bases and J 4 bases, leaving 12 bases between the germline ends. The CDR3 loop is CASREEGRTEAFF. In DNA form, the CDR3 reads TGTGCCAGCAGGGAAGAGGGCCGCACTGAAGCTTTCTTT.

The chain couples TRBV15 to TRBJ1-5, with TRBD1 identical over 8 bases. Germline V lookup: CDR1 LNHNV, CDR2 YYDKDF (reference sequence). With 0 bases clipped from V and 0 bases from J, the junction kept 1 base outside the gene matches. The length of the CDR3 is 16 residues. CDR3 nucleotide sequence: TGTGCCACCAGCAGAGAGGACAGGGTTAGCAATCAGCCCCAGCATTTT. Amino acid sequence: CATSREDRVSNQPQHF.

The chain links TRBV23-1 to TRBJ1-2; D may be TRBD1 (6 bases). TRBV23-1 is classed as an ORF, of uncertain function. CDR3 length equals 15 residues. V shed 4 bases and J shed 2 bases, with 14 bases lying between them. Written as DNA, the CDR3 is TGCGCCAGCAGTCTAAGGGGGAGGGGGAACTATGGCTACACCTTC. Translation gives CASSLRGRGNYGYTF.

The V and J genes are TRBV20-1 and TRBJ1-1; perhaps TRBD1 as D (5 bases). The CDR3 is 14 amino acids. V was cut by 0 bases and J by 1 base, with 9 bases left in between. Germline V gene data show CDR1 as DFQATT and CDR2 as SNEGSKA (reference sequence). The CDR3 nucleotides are TGCAGTGCTAGAGACCGGGACGAGAACACTGAAGCTTTCTTT. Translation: CSARDRDENTEAFF.